This T cell receptor (beta chain) originates from a study of persistence of HIV-infected CD4 T cells. Study information: Isolated cells were CMV- and HIV-1 Gag-responding CD4+ T cells.

Sequencing used immunoSEQ version 4 in survey mode. Here immunoSEQ multiplex PCR was the method, and the copy in TCRdb shows in-frame clones only, minus some. The repertoire holds 36,000 or so clones, with more than 75% as singletons. An overlapping HIV-1 Gag peptide pool stimulated these cells at approximately 0.91 ug/peptide/mL. CD40L/CD69 double-negative CD45RO-high memory CD4+ T cells were collected. With respect to this clone: The antigen is unknown.

This CDR3 has 15 amino acids. Germline V CDR1 and CDR2: LNHDA, SQIVND (reference sequence). V was shortened by 5 bases and J by 4 bases, with 17 bases between the two germline ends. The source material was cultured CD4+ T cells from PBMCs, sampled from a patient who received antiretroviral therapy. The rearrangement links TRBV19 to TRBJ1-2; D is possibly TRBD1 (6 bases). The sequence came from an adult with HIV. The donor label of this sample is uncertain. The DNA for the CDR3 is TGTGCCAGTAGTGCATCGACAGGCCGCGGCTATGGCTACACCTTC. As protein: CASSASTGRGYGYTF.